The text below deals with one TCR beta chain. This entry comes from a study of cytomegalovirus exposure and HLA in healthy donors. This CDR3 spans 14 amino acids. CDR1 and CDR2 (germline): MNHEY, SVGAGI. V was clipped by 2 bases and J by 5 bases; unmatched bases: 3. PCR primers comprised 60 Vbeta and 13 Jbeta primers. Some clones are missing from TCRdb's copy, which holds only in-frame ones; the method was immunoSEQ multiplex PCR. The sample shows 99,000 or so clones, less than 80% of them seen only once. This TCR derives from a man aged 25 to 40 in good health and CMV-seronegative. The sequenced sample was PBMCs. The V gene is TRBV6-5, the J gene TRBJ2-5; 9 bases fit TRBD1. The CDR3 reads CASSYGTGYETQYF. For the CDR3, the DNA is TGTGCCAGCAGTTACGGGACAGGGTATGAGACCCAGTACTTC.